This passage covers 14 T cell receptor beta chains from one sample sequenced in a study of blood T cell repertoires in COVID-19. TCRdb keeps only in-frame clones here, not all; method: immunoSEQ multiplex PCR. The table includes roughly 85,000 clones, 86% detected once. Sequencing input: peripheral blood. The receptor set was obtained from a man aged 50 to 59 with active or convalescent COVID-19.

The CDR3, as DNA: TGTGCCAGCAAGCCCGACAGGGGGCGAGGCTCCTACGAGCAGTACTTC. As protein: CASKPDRGRGSYEQYF. This rearrangement joins TRBV27 to TRBJ2-7, with 10 bases that match TRBD1. V shed 7 bases, J shed 0 bases, and the junction held 9 bases outside the gene matches. The CDR3 runs 16 residues. CDR1 is MNHEY, CDR2 SMNVEV, per germline (reference sequence).

This chain uses TRBV5-1 with TRBJ2-7, with D possibly being TRBD1 (5 bases). The CDR3 has 13 residues. Germline values: CDR1 SGHRS, CDR2 YFSETQ. Trimming took 2 bases from V and 1 from J, leaving 7 bases between them. DNA for the CDR3: TGCGCCAGCAGCTTTTCAGGGTCCTACGAGCAGTACTTC. Its protein is CASSFSGSYEQYF.

The chain has TRBV10-3 and TRBJ1-2; 8 bases match TRBD1. CDR1 ENHRY and CDR2 SYGVKD come from the germline V gene. The CDR3 contains 13 residues. V lost 7 bases and J lost 6; bases outside the gene matches: 7. CDR3 nucleotide sequence: TGTGCCATCATGTCCGGGACAGGAAATGGCTACACCTTC. It translates to CAIMSGTGNGYTF.

The CDR3: CASSVLLDQPQHF. The DNA for the CDR3 is TGTGCCAGCAGCGTACTACTGGATCAGCCCCAGCATTTT. This chain links TRBV9 with TRBJ1-5, with D uncertain. Germline V gene sequence: CDR1 SGDLS, CDR2 YYNGEE. This CDR3 is 13 amino acids long. Trimming took 1 base from V and 5 from J, leaving 7 bases between them.

This chain connects TRBV2 to TRBJ1-4, with 9 nucleotides matching TRBD1. The ends lost 6 bases at V and 7 bases at J; junction bases unmatched: 6. The germline gives CDR1 SNHLY, CDR2 FYNNEI. This CDR3 region has 14 residues. CDR3 amino acids: CASRTGTGTEKLFF. The DNA of the CDR3 is TGTGCCAGCAGAACCGGGACAGGGACTGAAAAACTGTTTTTT.

The V call is TRBV3-1 (or the pseudogene TRBV3-2), the J call TRBJ2-1; 12 bases match TRBD2. The length of the CDR3 is 15 residues. CDR1 LGHDT and CDR2 YNNKEL come from the germline V gene (reference sequence). J lost 5 bases, V lost 5 bases, and 4 bases had no gene match. In DNA, the CDR3 is TGTGCCAGCAGCGGACGGACTAGCGGGAACAATGAGCAGTTCTTC. This translates into CASSGRTSGNNEQFF.

A few counts support this clone. The chain combines TRBV19 with TRBJ1-1; perhaps TRBD1 as D (5 bases). The germline V and J ends were trimmed by 6 bases and 6 bases, with 11 bases remaining between them. The CDR3 has 12 amino acids. Germline V gene data show CDR1 as LNHDA and CDR2 as SQIVND (reference sequence). The CDR3 spells CASSLWGAEAFF. The DNA of the CDR3 is TGTGCCAGTAGCCTTTGGGGGGCTGAAGCTTTCTTT. The full variable domain, with the rest looked up from reference TRBV19 and TRBJ1-1, is DGGITQSPKYLFRKEGQNVTLSCEQNLNHDAMYWYRQDPGQGLRLIYYSQIVNDFQKGDIAEGYSVSREKKESFPLTVTSAQKNPTAFYLCASSLWGAEAFFGQGTRLTVV.

The chain is built from TRBV3-1 (or the pseudogene TRBV3-2) and TRBJ2-5; 9 positions match TRBD2. The CDR3 contains 18 residues. CDR1 is LGHDT, CDR2 YNNKEL, per germline (reference sequence). J was trimmed by 1 base and V by 0 bases; bases with no gene match: 9. CDR3 nucleotides: TGTGCCAGCAGCCAAGATCGCGCCAGCGGGGGGCTCCAAGAGACCCAGTACTTC. Encoded protein: CASSQDRASGGLQETQYF.

The chain uses TRBV6-2 or TRBV6-3 and TRBJ1-1, with 9 bases identical to TRBD1. Germline trimming cut 4 bases from V and 1 base from J; bases unmatched to any gene: 10. This CDR3 is built from 17 residues. Germline-derived CDR1 and CDR2 are MNHEY and SVGEGT. CDR3 loop: CASSSVPGQGGNTEAFF. In DNA form, the CDR3 reads TGTGCCAGCAGTTCAGTCCCGGGACAGGGAGGGAACACTGAAGCTTTCTTT.

CDR3 in DNA: TGTGCCAGCAGCCTCCCCCGGACAGACCCCAGGGAACTGTTTTTT. Translation gives CASSLPRTDPRELFF. The J gene is TRBJ1-4, the V gene TRBV28; tentatively, D is TRBD1 (6 bases). The CDR3 is made up of 15 amino acids. Germline V CDR1 and CDR2: MDHEN, SYDVKM. Trimming removed 6 bases at V and 12 bases at J, with 23 bases between.

In this sample, this clone turned up once. The gene calls are TRBV4-3 and TRBJ1-6; the D gene is possibly TRBD1 (5 bases). Germline CDR1 is LGHNA and CDR2 is YSLEER. This CDR3 comprises 14 residues. Trimming pared 4 bases from V and 11 bases from J, leaving 15 bases between. The CDR3 bases are TGCGCCAGCAGCCTGGACACCCGAGGCGCACCCCTCCACTTT. It is translated as CASSLDTRGAPLHF.

This clone was seen a handful of times. This chain joins TRBV9 and TRBJ1-6; the match to TRBD1 covers 8 bases. The J segment lost 10 bases and the V segment lost 0 bases, leaving 12 bases of the junction unmatched. The germline CDR1 and CDR2 sequences are SGDLS and YYNGEE. This CDR3 has 17 amino acids. The CDR3 DNA reads TGTGCCAGCAGCGTAGCCTCCAGGGCGGACAGGGAATCACCCCTCCACTTT. Amino acids: CASSVASRADRESPLHF.

The chain joins TRBV6-1 to TRBJ2-1; 8 nucleotides match TRBD2. Germline V gene data show CDR1 as MNHNS and CDR2 as SASEGT. V dropped 3 bases and J dropped 9; count of bases not matched to a gene: 13. This CDR3 has 16 residues. The CDR3: CASSEIGGAFFGEQFF. The CDR3, as DNA: TGTGCCAGCAGTGAGATCGGGGGGGCCTTTTTCGGTGAGCAGTTCTTC.

This chain connects TRBV1 to TRBJ2-1; the table's D call, TRBD1, was not checked against the DNA. TRBV1 is a pseudogene locus. This CDR3 contains 17 residues. The CDR3 DNA follows: TGCACCAGCAGCCAAGTTGGGCAGGGCTTATGTCGCAATGAGCAGTTCTTC. Translating it yields CTSSQVGQGLCRNEQFF.